Many counts were recorded for the clone carrying this T cell receptor beta chain. Its antigen is still unknown. Template material for amplifying TCR beta CDR3 regions consisted of RNA transcripts. When the TCR CDR3 underwent first-round RT-PCR, the HTBI primer set was used. Each CDR3 protein is one row after TCRdb ran MiXCR on the multiplex PCR reads. The sample yields about 400,000 distinct CDR3 sequences, 15% to 18% seen once. This entry comes from a study of T cells in Graves' hyperthyroidism and ophthalmopathy. Hyperthyroidism, newly diagnosed and lasting under 2 months, affected patients aged 18 to 65. The CDR3 covers 19 residues. Looked up from germline, CDR1 is SGHKS and CDR2 is YYEKEE (reference sequence). The ends were cut back, 0 bases at V and 4 bases at J, with 25 bases in the middle. Study outcomes and limitations: Expanded thyroid clonotypes (above 0.001) were mostly also found in blood. In validation, the model predicted ophthalmopathy. These predictions came a median approximately 6.5 months before onset. A model using 13 V-J features told ophthalmopathy apart from stable hyperthyroidism.

Material: blood. The source of this sequence is a woman between 18 and 30 years old with Graves' hyperthyroidism. J is TRBJ1-1 and V is TRBV5-5; no reliable D call. The CDR3, as DNA: TGTGCCAGCAGCTTGGCCCCGGGTGGAGGAACCGGTGATTTCACTGAAGCTTTCTTT. It specifies CASSLAPGGGTGDFTEAFF.